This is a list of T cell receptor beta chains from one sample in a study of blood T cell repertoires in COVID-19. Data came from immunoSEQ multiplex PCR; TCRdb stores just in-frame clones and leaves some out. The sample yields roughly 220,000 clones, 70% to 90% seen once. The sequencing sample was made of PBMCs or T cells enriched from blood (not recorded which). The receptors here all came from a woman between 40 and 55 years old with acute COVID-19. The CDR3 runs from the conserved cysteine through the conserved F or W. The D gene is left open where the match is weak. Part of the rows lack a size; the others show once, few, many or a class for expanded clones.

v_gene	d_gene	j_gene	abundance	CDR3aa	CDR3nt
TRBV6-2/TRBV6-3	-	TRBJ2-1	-	CASSYNRDSVWNEQFF	TGTGCCAGCAGTTACAACCGGGACTCCGTATGGAATGAGCAGTTCTTC
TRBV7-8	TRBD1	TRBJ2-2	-	CASSLVGQGARFTGELFF	TGTGCCAGCAGCTTAGTGGGACAGGGGGCGAGGTTCACCGGGGAGCTGTTTTTT
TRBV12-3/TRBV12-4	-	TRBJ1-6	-	CASSLQDSSPLHF	TGTGCCAGCAGTTTACAGGATTCTTCACCCCTCCACTTT
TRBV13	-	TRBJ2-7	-	CASSLPERGIDEQYF	TGTGCCAGCAGCTTACCGGAAAGGGGGATCGACGAGCAGTACTTC
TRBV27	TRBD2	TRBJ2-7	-	CASSLSPAGGREQYF	TGTGCCAGCAGTTTATCCCCAGCGGGAGGAAGGGAGCAGTACTTC
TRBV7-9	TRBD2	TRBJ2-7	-	CASSPGGRALVYEQYF	TGTGCCAGCAGCCCGGGGGGGAGGGCCTTGGTGTACGAGCAGTACTTC
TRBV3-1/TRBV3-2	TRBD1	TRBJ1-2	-	CASSLTGVGNYGYTF	TGTGCCAGCAGCCTTACAGGGGTGGGTAACTATGGCTACACCTTC
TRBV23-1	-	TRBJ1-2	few	CASSQARDRTLPSANYGYTF	TGCGCCAGCAGTCAAGCCCGAGACAGGACTCTACCTTCAGCTAACTATGGCTACACCTTC
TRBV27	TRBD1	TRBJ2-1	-	CASSLGQGESYNEQFF	TGTGCCAGCAGTCTGGGACAGGGTGAGAGCTACAATGAGCAGTTCTTC
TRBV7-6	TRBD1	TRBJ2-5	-	CASSLVPNSLSTGEYIQYF	TGTGCCAGCAGCTTAGTCCCCAACTCTTTATCGACAGGGGAGTATATCCAGTACTTC
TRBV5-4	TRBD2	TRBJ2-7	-	CASSLAGGSEQYF	TGTGCCAGCAGCTTGGCCGGGGGGAGCGAGCAGTACTTC
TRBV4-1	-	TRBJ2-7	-	CASSPASADYEQYF	TGCGCCAGCAGTCCCGCGAGCGCGGACTACGAGCAGTACTTC
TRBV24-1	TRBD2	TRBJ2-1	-	CATSDWASGKYNEQFF	TGTGCCACCAGTGATTGGGCTAGCGGGAAGTACAATGAGCAGTTCTTC
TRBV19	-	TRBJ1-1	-	CASSYRRVTEAFF	TGTGCCAGTAGTTACCGGAGAGTCACTGAAGCTTTCTTT
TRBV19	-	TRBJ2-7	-	CASSTGGGVLGYEQYF	TGTGCCAGTAGTACTGGCGGCGGAGTCCTCGGCTACGAGCAGTACTTC
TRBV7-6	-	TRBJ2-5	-	CASRATAGYSQETQYF	TGTGCCAGCAGGGCGACAGCCGGCTACTCCCAAGAGACCCAGTACTTC
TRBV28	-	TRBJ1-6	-	CASSLHGKGSPLHF	TGTGCCAGCAGTCTCCACGGGAAGGGCTCACCCCTCCACTTT
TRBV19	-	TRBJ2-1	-	CASSPTRANEQFF	TGTGCCAGTAGCCCGACTAGAGCCAATGAGCAGTTCTTC
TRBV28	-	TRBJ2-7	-	CASSPASRPLPEQYF	TGTGCCAGCAGTCCGGCTAGCCGACCTCTTCCCGAGCAGTACTTC
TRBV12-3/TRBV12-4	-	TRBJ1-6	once	CASSPGESPLHF	TGTGCCAGCAGCCCAGGGGAATCACCCCTCCACTTT
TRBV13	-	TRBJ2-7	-	CASSSYQGLEQYF	TGTGCCAGCAGCAGCTACCAGGGGCTCGAGCAGTACTTC
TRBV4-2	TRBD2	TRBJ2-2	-	CASSPGLAGGANTGELFF	TGTGCCAGCAGCCCGGGACTAGCGGGAGGTGCGAACACCGGGGAGCTGTTTTTT
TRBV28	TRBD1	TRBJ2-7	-	CASTLGQAISPQYF	TGTGCCAGCACCCTGGGACAGGCCATCTCTCCGCAGTACTTC
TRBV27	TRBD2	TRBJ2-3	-	CASSFDVTSGKDTQYF	TGTGCCAGCAGTTTCGACGTCACTAGCGGGAAGGATACGCAGTATTTT
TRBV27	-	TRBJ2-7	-	CASSPTTGTYEQYF	TGTGCCAGCAGTCCCACGACAGGAACCTACGAGCAGTACTTC
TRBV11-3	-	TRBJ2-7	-	CASTHRLQDEQYF	TGTGCCAGCACACATCGTCTTCAGGACGAGCAGTACTTC